Following are 29 T cell receptor beta chains from one sample sequenced in a study of OX40 agonist ivuxolimab in advanced cancers. Clones were read by immunoSEQ multiplex PCR, and TCRdb kept only the in-frame ones, dropping some. Seen here are 70,000 or so clones, 85% to 90% observed once, and the top ten hold 0.78%. Material: CD4+ or CD8+ T cells sorted from blood, obtained in a trial of the OX40 agonist ivuxolimab. Every receptor here comes from an adult with an advanced solid tumor such as melanoma, head and neck, liver or kidney cancer.

This chain links TRBV28 with TRBJ2-1; the match to TRBD2 covers 12 bases. CDR3 length equals 16 residues. V lost 2 bases to trimming and J lost 7 bases; unmatched junction nucleotides: 6. Germline V gene sequence: CDR1 MDHEN, CDR2 SYDVKM. CDR3 region: CASSLTPLAGGNEQFF. The CDR3 DNA reads as TGTGCCAGCAGTTTAACCCCCCTAGCGGGGGGGAATGAGCAGTTCTTC.

CDR3 sequence: CAISDGSYEQYF. The CDR3 DNA reads as TGTGCCATTTCGGACGGAAGCTACGAGCAGTACTTC. V usage is TRBV10-3 and J usage is TRBJ2-7, with unresolved D. Germline V CDR1 and CDR2: ENHRY, SYGVKD. Trimming cost V 9 bases and J 3 bases, with 12 bases left between them. The CDR3 extends over 12 amino acids.

V gene TRBV11-2 combines with J gene TRBJ2-7; the match to TRBD2 covers 12 bases. Germline values: CDR1 SGHAT, CDR2 FQNNGV. This CDR3 has 15 residues. The V and J ends lost 3 bases and 4 bases, in that order; junction bases with no gene match: 4. This CDR3 reads CASSFGLAGHYEQYF. The CDR3 nucleotides are TGTGCCAGCAGCTTCGGACTAGCGGGACATTACGAGCAGTACTTC.

J is TRBJ1-4 and V is TRBV11-2; 7 bases are a match to TRBD1. There are 14 residues in the CDR3. V lost 5 bases and J lost 4; bases outside the gene matches: 4. Per the germline V gene, CDR1 is SGHAT and CDR2 is FQNNGV. The CDR3 loop reads CASSRGQNNEKLFF. The CDR3 DNA reads as TGTGCCAGCAGCCGGGGACAGAATAATGAAAAACTGTTTTTT.

The chain is built from TRBV5-4 and TRBJ1-2; D gene unclear. CDR3 length: 14 amino acids. Per germline, CDR1 SGHNT and CDR2 YYREEE (reference sequence). Between the trimmed V and J ends, which lost 1 base and 7 bases, there was a span of 14 bases. CDR3 coding DNA: TGTGCCAGCAGCTTGTTCGAGATTTCGGGTGGCTACACCTTC. Translation gives CASSLFEISGGYTF. Drawing the rest from reference TRBV5-4 and TRBJ1-2, the complete variable domain is ETGVTQSPTHLIKTRGQQVTLRCSSQSGHNTVSWYQQALGQGPQFIFQYYREEENGRGNFPPRFSGLQFPNYSSELNVNALELDDSALYLCASSLFEISGGYTFGSGTRLTVV.

The chain links TRBV5-1 to TRBJ1-1; 7 bases line up with TRBD1. The CDR3 covers 14 residues. Germline CDR1 is SGHRS and CDR2 is YFSETQ. With V trimmed by 4 bases and J by 5 bases, 8 bases remained unmatched. CDR3 coding DNA: TGCGCCAGCAGCCGCGGACAGGTGGAGACTGAAGCTTTCTTT. It yields the protein CASSRGQVETEAFF.

V usage is TRBV5-6 and J usage is TRBJ1-5; 7 bases are a match to TRBD1. J lost 4 bases, V lost 5 bases, and 0 bases had no gene match. The germline V gene has CDR1 SGHDT and CDR2 YYEEEE. The CDR3 length is 12 residues. Here the CDR3 DNA reads TGTGCCAGCAGACAGGGGAATCAGCCCCAGCATTTT. The encoded protein is CASRQGNQPQHF.

The CDR3 protein is CANRLRPPGIYEQYF. The CDR3 coding sequence is TGTGCAAATCGCTTAAGGCCCCCAGGGATTTACGAGCAGTACTTC. The genes are TRBV12-2 and TRBJ2-7; the table's D call, TRBD1, was not checked against the DNA. TRBV12-2 is noted as a pseudogene. The CDR3 is 15 amino acids.

This chain uses TRBV29-1 with TRBJ1-3; the match to TRBD1 covers 8 bases. Looked up from germline, CDR1 is SQVTM and CDR2 is ANQGSEA. The trim removed 0 bases at V and 3 bases at J, leaving 4 bases unmatched. The CDR3 length is 15 residues. The CDR3 DNA reads as TGCAGCGTTGAAGACAGGGGGCGGGATGGAAACACCATATATTTT. It specifies CSVEDRGRDGNTIYF.

J is TRBJ1-1 and V is TRBV19; the D is unclear. The CDR3 extends over 12 amino acids. Germline V gene lookup returns CDR1 LNHDA and CDR2 SQIVND (reference sequence). V lost 8 bases and J lost 1, with 8 bases in between. DNA for the CDR3: TGTGCCAGTTGGGAGGGGAACACTGAAGCTTTCTTT. Encoded protein: CASWEGNTEAFF.

V is TRBV5-4 and J is TRBJ2-2; TRBD2 might be the D (6 bases). CDR1 and CDR2 (germline): SGHNT, YYREEE (reference sequence). Trimming took off 0 bases at V and 8 bases at J, with 8 bases between the two ends. This CDR3 is 13 amino acids long. The CDR3 DNA sequence: TGTGCCAGCAGCTTGGGAGGGACTGGGGAGCTGTTTTTT. As protein: CASSLGGTGELFF.

The CDR3 nucleotides read TGCGCCAGAAAAGGGGCGCTGGGGGTCCGCGAGACCCAGTACTTC. It translates to CARKGALGVRETQYF. The gene calls are TRBV5-1 and TRBJ2-5; D may correspond to TRBD1 or TRBD2 (5 bases each). Germline CDR1 SGHRS, CDR2 YFSETQ. The CDR3 consists of 15 residues. Deletions cut 8 bases from V and 5 bases from J, with 22 bases between.

The chain couples TRBV6-5 to TRBJ1-6; 7 bases align to TRBD1. This CDR3 has 13 amino acids. Per germline, CDR1 MNHEY and CDR2 SVGAGI. Trimming at V came to 6 bases and at J to 9 bases, leaving 5 bases not matched to a gene. CDR3 DNA sequence: TGTGCCAGCAGGGGATACAGGGGTTCACCCCTCCACTTT. It codes for CASRGYRGSPLHF.

The J gene is TRBJ2-7, the V gene TRBV28; TRBD1 matches at 11 bases. Germline trimming cut 5 bases from V and 1 base from J; bases unmatched to any gene: 10. The CDR3 spans 17 residues. Germline assignment: CDR1 MDHEN and CDR2 SYDVKM. Here the CDR3 reads CASSPTRGTGGSYEQYF. As DNA, the CDR3 is TGTGCCAGCAGTCCAACCCGCGGGACAGGGGGGTCCTACGAGCAGTACTTC.

This clone came up once. The chain joins TRBV6-6 to TRBJ2-7, with TRBD1 matching over 7 bases. The length of the CDR3 is 13 residues. V gave up 6 bases and J gave up 5 bases; unmatched junction bases: 7. Germline-derived CDR1 and CDR2 are MNHNY and SVGAGI (reference sequence). CDR3 sequence: CASSPGQDHEQYF. CDR3 bases: TGTGCCAGCAGCCCCGGACAGGATCACGAGCAGTACTTC.

The chain joins TRBV11-2 to TRBJ2-3; tentative D call: TRBD2 (5 bases). The CDR3 has 17 residues. The V end lost 4 bases, the J end lost 3 bases, and 20 bases lay between the germline ends. Per germline, CDR1 SGHAT and CDR2 FQNNGV. The CDR3 spells CASSWWGGGLDTDTQYF. Here the CDR3 DNA reads TGTGCCAGCAGCTGGTGGGGTGGAGGATTAGATACAGATACGCAGTATTTT.

This sequence joins TRBV18 and TRBJ2-6; TRBD1 or TRBD2 may be the D gene (5 bases each). Trimming took 3 bases from V and 0 from J, leaving 15 bases between them. This CDR3 is built from 18 residues. Per germline, CDR1 KGHSH and CDR2 LQKENI. The CDR3 sequence: CASSPLRGVSSGANVLTF. As DNA, the CDR3 is TGTGCCAGCTCACCCCTCCGAGGGGTAAGCTCTGGGGCCAACGTCCTGACTTTC. Full variable domain (rest looked up from reference TRBV18 and TRBJ2-6): NAGVMQNPRHLVRRRGQEARLRCSPMKGHSHVYWYRQLPEEGLKFMVYLQKENIIDESGMPKERFSAEFPKEGPSILRIQQVVRGDSAAYFCASSPLRGVSSGANVLTFGAGSRLTVL.

This clone has a single count. The chain links TRBV5-1 to TRBJ2-1; 13 bases are shared with TRBD2. The J segment lost 12 bases and the V segment lost 4 bases, leaving 10 bases of the junction unmatched. Germline CDR1 is SGHRS and CDR2 is YFSETQ. CDR3 length: 15 amino acids. Written as DNA, the CDR3 is TGCGCCAGCAGCCATGGGACTAGCGGGGTGTATGGGCAGTTCTTC. Translation: CASSHGTSGVYGQFF. Variable domain in full (rest from reference TRBV5-1 and TRBJ2-1): KAGVTQTPRYLIKTRGQQVTLSCSPISGHRSVSWYQQTPGQGLQFLFEYFSETQRNKGNFPGRFSGRQFSNSRSEMNVSTLELGDSALYLCASSHGTSGVYGQFFGPGTRLTVL.

This clone appeared a single time. This sequence joins TRBV18 and TRBJ1-2, with D tentatively TRBD1 (6 bases). Germline-derived CDR1 and CDR2 are KGHSH and LQKENI. Trimming removed 1 base at V and 4 bases at J, with 13 bases between. The CDR3 covers 15 residues. In nucleotides, the CDR3 is TGTGCCAGCTCACCACGGGCAGGGGTGAGCTATGGCTACACCTTC. Translating it yields CASSPRAGVSYGYTF.

The chain is built from TRBV10-3 and TRBJ1-5; 9 bases match TRBD1. Germline-derived CDR1 and CDR2 are ENHRY and SYGVKD. The CDR3 loop spans 17 amino acids. J gave up 7 bases and V 2 bases, and 12 bases lay outside the gene matches. The CDR3: CAISEPAAGQGIQPQHF. The CDR3 region has the DNA TGTGCCATCAGTGAGCCGGCGGCCGGACAGGGGATCCAGCCCCAGCATTTT.

The chain recombines TRBV30 with TRBJ2-1; D uncertain. The V gene lost 0 bases and the J gene lost 7 bases, with 4 bases spanning the gap. The CDR3 extends over 11 amino acids. The V gene's germline CDR1 is GTSNPN and CDR2 SVGIG (reference sequence). CDR3 sequence: CAWSVGNEQFF. CDR3 DNA sequence: TGTGCCTGGAGTGTTGGTAATGAGCAGTTCTTC. The full variable domain, with the rest looked up from reference TRBV30 and TRBJ2-1, is SQTIHQWPATLVQPVGSPLSLECTVEGTSNPNLYWYRQAAGRGLQLLFYSVGIGQISSEVPQNLSASRPQDRQFILSSKKLLLSDSGFYLCAWSVGNEQFFGPGTRLTVL.

The genes are TRBV5-4 and TRBJ1-2; 7 bases match TRBD1. Germline V gene sequence: CDR1 SGHNT, CDR2 YYREEE (reference sequence). V lost 1 base and J lost 4; bases outside the gene matches: 4. This CDR3 has 14 residues. In DNA form, the CDR3 reads TGTGCCAGCAGCTTGTTGGGACAGTCCTATGGCTACACCTTC. Protein sequence: CASSLLGQSYGYTF. Drawing the rest from reference TRBV5-4 and TRBJ1-2, the complete variable domain is ETGVTQSPTHLIKTRGQQVTLRCSSQSGHNTVSWYQQALGQGPQFIFQYYREEENGRGNFPPRFSGLQFPNYSSELNVNALELDDSALYLCASSLLGQSYGYTFGSGTRLTVV.

The V gene is TRBV28, the J gene TRBJ2-7; perhaps TRBD2 as D (6 bases). This CDR3 region has 14 residues. Trimming removed 11 bases from V and 2 bases from J, with 19 bases in between. Per the germline V gene, CDR1 is MDHEN and CDR2 is SYDVKM. The CDR3 coding sequence is TGTGCCTCCCGGGGGTCTACGGGGACCTACGAGCAGTACTTC. This sequence encodes CASRGSTGTYEQYF.

This sequence joins TRBV6-5 and TRBJ1-1; TRBD1 might be the D (6 bases). Per the germline V gene, CDR1 is MNHEY and CDR2 is SVGAGI. The CDR3 length is 14 residues. V was clipped by 5 bases and J by 4 bases, with 14 bases between them. As DNA, the CDR3 is TGTGCCAGCAGTACCCTGGGGGGCGGCACTGAAGCTTTCTTT. Translated, it gives CASSTLGGGTEAFF.

V usage is TRBV18 and J usage is TRBJ2-5; D remains unclear. Germline V gene data show CDR1 as KGHSH and CDR2 as LQKENI. The CDR3 covers 15 residues. Trimming removed 0 bases at V and 0 bases at J, with 8 bases between. Here the CDR3 DNA reads TGTGCCAGCTCACCACCGGGAATGTACCAAGAGACCCAGTACTTC. It specifies CASSPPGMYQETQYF. The complete variable domain, with remaining parts taken from reference TRBV18 and TRBJ2-5, reads NAGVMQNPRHLVRRRGQEARLRCSPMKGHSHVYWYRQLPEEGLKFMVYLQKENIIDESGMPKERFSAEFPKEGPSILRIQQVVRGDSAAYFCASSPPGMYQETQYFGPGTRLLVL.

The V call is TRBV19, the J call TRBJ2-1; D gene uncertain. Trimming left V 10 bases short and J 1 base short, with 11 bases between. This CDR3 is 13 amino acids long. Per germline, CDR1 LNHDA and CDR2 SQIVND (reference sequence). CDR3 region: CATHGRSYNEQFF. The CDR3 nucleotides are TGTGCCACTCACGGGCGGTCCTACAATGAGCAGTTCTTC.

This clone showed up just a few times. This rearrangement joins TRBV10-3 to TRBJ2-2; 14 bases agree with TRBD2. Trimming took 7 bases from V and 1 from J; bases not matched to a gene: 5. CDR3 length: 17 amino acids. CDR1 is ENHRY and CDR2 is SYGVKD in the germline V gene. In nucleotides, the CDR3 is TGTGCCATCACCCCCGGGACTAGCGGGGGGAACACCGGGGAGCTGTTTTTT. This sequence encodes CAITPGTSGGNTGELFF.

The rearrangement links TRBV5-1 to TRBJ2-4; TRBD2 aligns across 16 bases. Germline V gives CDR1 SGHRS, CDR2 YFSETQ. J lost 2 bases, V lost 4 bases, and 15 bases had no gene match. The CDR3 loop spans 21 amino acids. The CDR3 DNA follows: TGCGCCAGCAGCCCCGAGGGGACTAGCGGGGGGGCGTTTTTGTCCAAAAACATTCAGTACTTC. It specifies CASSPEGTSGGAFLSKNIQYF. The whole variable domain, remainder taken from reference TRBV5-1 and TRBJ2-4, is KAGVTQTPRYLIKTRGQQVTLSCSPISGHRSVSWYQQTPGQGLQFLFEYFSETQRNKGNFPGRFSGRQFSNSRSEMNVSTLELGDSALYLCASSPEGTSGGAFLSKNIQYFGAGTRLSVL.

This sequence joins TRBV6-5 and TRBJ2-1, with D possibly called TRBD1 or TRBD2 (6 bases each). Trimming cost V 6 bases and J 7 bases, with 19 bases left between them. This CDR3 spans 15 amino acids. CDR1 is MNHEY, CDR2 SVGAGI, per germline. The CDR3 DNA reads as TGTGCCAGCAGCCGTGGTTGGGGGGCCGGGAATGAGCAGTTCTTC. Translating it yields CASSRGWGAGNEQFF.